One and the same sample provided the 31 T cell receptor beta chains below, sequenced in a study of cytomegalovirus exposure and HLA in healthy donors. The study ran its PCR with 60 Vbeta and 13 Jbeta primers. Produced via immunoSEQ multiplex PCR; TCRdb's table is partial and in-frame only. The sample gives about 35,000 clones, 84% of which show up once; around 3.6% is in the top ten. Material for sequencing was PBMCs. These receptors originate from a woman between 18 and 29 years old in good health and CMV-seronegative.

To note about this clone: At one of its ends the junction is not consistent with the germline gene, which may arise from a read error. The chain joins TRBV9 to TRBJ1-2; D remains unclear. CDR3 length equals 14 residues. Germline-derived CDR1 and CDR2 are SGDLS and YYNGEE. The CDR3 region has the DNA TGTGCCAGCAGCAGACAAGGGCTCGACTATGGCTACCCCTTC. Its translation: CASSRQGLDYGYPF. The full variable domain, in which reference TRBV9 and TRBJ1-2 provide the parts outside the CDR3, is DSGVTQTPKHLITATGQRVTLRCSPRSGDLSVYWYQQSLDQGLQFLIQYYNGEERAKGNILERFSAQQFPDLHSELNLSSLELGDSALYFCASSRQGLDYGYPFGSGTRLTVV.

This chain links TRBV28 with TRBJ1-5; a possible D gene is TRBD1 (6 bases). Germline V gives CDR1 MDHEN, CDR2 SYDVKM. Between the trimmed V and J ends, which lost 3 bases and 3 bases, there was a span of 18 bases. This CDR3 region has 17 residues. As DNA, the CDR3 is TGTGCCAGCAGTTTCCCGGGGGGCCCACCAACCAATCAGCCCCAGCATTTT. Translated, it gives CASSFPGGPPTNQPQHF. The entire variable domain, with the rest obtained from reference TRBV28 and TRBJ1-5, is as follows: DVKVTQSSRYLVKRTGEKVFLECVQDMDHENMFWYRQDPGLGLRLIYFSYDVKMKEKGDIPEGYSVSREKKERFSLILESASTNQTSMYLCASSFPGGPPTNQPQHFGDGTRLSIL.

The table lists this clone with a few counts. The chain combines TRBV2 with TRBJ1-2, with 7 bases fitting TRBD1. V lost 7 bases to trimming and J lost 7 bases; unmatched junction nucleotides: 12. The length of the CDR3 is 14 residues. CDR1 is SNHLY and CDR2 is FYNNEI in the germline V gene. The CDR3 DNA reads TGTGCCAGCACCATCGACAGGGACCTTGGTGGCTACACCTTC. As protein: CASTIDRDLGGYTF. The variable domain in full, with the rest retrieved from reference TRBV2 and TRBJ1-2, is EPEVTQTPSHQVTQMGQEVILRCVPISNHLYFYWYRQILGQKVEFLVSFYNNEISEKSEIFDDQFSVERPDGSNFTLKIRSTKLEDSAMYFCASTIDRDLGGYTFGSGTRLTVV.

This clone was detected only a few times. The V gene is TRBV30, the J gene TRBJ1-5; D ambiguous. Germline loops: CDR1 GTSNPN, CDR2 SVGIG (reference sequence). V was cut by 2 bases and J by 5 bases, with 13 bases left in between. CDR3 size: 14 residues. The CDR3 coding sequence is TGTGCCTGGAGTACATCTTTGGCTGATCAGCCCCAGCATTTT. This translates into CAWSTSLADQPQHF.

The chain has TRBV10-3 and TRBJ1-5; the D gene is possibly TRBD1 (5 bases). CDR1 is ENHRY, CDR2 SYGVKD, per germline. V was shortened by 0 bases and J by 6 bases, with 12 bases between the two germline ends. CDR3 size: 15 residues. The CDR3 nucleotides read TGTGCCATCAGTGAGTCGCAGGGTACTTCTCAGCCCCAGCATTTT. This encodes CAISESQGTSQPQHF.

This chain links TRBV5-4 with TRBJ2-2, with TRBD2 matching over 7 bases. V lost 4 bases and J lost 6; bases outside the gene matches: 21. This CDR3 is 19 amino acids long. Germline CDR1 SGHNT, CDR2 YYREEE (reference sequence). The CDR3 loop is CASSPHSAGVTLGAGELFF. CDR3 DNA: TGTGCCAGCAGCCCACACAGCGCGGGAGTTACACTTGGTGCCGGGGAGCTGTTTTTT. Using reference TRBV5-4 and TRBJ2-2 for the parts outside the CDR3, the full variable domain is ETGVTQSPTHLIKTRGQQVTLRCSSQSGHNTVSWYQQALGQGPQFIFQYYREEENGRGNFPPRFSGLQFPNYSSELNVNALELDDSALYLCASSPHSAGVTLGAGELFFGEGSRLTVL.

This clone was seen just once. CDR3 coding DNA: TGTGCCAGCTCACCTTCACTTGGGGGGGCTGAAGCTTTCTTT. It translates to CASSPSLGGAEAFF. The chain employs TRBV18 and TRBJ1-1; TRBD1 is a possible D gene (5 bases). The CDR3 sequence is 14 residues long. CDR1 is KGHSH, CDR2 LQKENI, per germline. The ends were cut back, 3 bases at V and 6 bases at J, with 14 bases in the middle.

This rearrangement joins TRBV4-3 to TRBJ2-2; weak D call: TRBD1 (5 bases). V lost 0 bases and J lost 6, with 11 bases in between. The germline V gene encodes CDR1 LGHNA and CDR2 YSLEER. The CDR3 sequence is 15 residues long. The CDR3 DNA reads TGCGCCAGCAGCCAAGACAGGGCAGCACCCGGGGAGCTGTTTTTT. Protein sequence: CASSQDRAAPGELFF.

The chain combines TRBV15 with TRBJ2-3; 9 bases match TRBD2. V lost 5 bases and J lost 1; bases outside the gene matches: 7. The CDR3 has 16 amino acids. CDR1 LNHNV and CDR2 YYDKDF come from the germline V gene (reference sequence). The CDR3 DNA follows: TGTGCCACCAGCGGGTTAGCGGGAGTCGGCACAGATACGCAGTATTTT. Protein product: CATSGLAGVGTDTQYF.

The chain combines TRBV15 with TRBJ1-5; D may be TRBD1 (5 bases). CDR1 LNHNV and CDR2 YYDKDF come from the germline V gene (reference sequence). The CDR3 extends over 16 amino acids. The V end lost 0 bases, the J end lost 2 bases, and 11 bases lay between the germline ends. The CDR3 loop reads CATSRDRAGGNQPQHF. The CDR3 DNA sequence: TGTGCCACCAGCAGAGATCGGGCGGGGGGCAATCAGCCCCAGCATTTT.

The CDR3 loop reads CAIRRPGQGDTGELFF. The CDR3 DNA is TGTGCCATCAGGAGACCGGGACAGGGGGACACCGGGGAGCTGTTTTTT. The chain uses TRBV10-3 and TRBJ2-2; 11 nucleotides match TRBD1. Looked up from germline, CDR1 is ENHRY and CDR2 is SYGVKD. CDR3 length: 16 amino acids. The V gene end was trimmed by 6 bases and the J gene end by 3 bases; junction bases not matched to a gene: 6.

The CDR3 sequence is CASSSGSGGLGYGYTF. CDR3 DNA: TGTGCCAGCAGCTCCGGATCGGGGGGCTTAGGCTATGGCTACACCTTC. The chain combines TRBV13 with TRBJ1-2; D may be TRBD1 (6 bases). CDR3 size: 16 residues. Deletions cut 4 bases from V and 4 bases from J, with 19 bases between. Germline-derived CDR1 and CDR2 are PRHDT and FYEKMQ (reference sequence).

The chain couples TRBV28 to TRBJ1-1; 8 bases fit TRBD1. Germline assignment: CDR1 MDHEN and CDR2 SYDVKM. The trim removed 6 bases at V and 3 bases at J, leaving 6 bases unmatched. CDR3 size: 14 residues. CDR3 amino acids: CASSTQGAHTEAFF. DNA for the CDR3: TGTGCCAGCAGCACTCAGGGGGCGCACACTGAAGCTTTCTTT.

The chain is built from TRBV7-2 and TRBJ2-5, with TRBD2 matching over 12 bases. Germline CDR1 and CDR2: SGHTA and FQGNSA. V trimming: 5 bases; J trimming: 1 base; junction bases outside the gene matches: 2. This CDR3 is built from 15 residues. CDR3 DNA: TGTGCCAGCAGCGTACTAGCGGGAGGCCAAGAGACCCAGTACTTC. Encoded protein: CASSVLAGGQETQYF.

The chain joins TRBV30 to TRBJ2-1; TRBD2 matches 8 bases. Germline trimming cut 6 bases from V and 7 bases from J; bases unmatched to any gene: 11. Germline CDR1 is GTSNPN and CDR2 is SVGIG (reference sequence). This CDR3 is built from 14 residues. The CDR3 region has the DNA TGTGCCTGCACACCAGCGGGAGTTGGTAATGAGCAGTTCTTC. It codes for CACTPAGVGNEQFF.

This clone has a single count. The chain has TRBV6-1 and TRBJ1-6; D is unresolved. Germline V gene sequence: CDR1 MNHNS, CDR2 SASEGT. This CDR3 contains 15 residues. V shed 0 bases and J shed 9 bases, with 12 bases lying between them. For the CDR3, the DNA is TGTGCCAGCAGTGAAGCCCGAGCCACGGGTTCACCCCTCCACTTT. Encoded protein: CASSEARATGSPLHF.

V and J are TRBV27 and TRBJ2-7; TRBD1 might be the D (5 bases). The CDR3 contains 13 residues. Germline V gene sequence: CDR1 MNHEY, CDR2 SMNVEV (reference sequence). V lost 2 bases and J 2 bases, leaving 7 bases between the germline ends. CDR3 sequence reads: CASSLKGTYEQYF. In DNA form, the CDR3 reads TGTGCCAGCAGTTTAAAGGGGACCTACGAGCAGTACTTC.

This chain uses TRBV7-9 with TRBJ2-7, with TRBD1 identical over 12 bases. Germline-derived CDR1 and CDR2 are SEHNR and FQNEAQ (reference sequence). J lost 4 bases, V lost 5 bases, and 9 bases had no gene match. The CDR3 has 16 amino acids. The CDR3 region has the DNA TGTGCCAGCAGCCCCCGGGGGACAGGGGGCGCTTACGAGCAGTACTTC. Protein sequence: CASSPRGTGGAYEQYF.

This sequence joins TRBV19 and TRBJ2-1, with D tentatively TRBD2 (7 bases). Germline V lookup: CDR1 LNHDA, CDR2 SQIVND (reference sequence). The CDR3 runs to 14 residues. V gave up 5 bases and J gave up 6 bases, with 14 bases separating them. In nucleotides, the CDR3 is TGTGCCAGTAGTGGCGGGGGCAGGTTCAATGAGCAGTTCTTC. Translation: CASSGGGRFNEQFF.

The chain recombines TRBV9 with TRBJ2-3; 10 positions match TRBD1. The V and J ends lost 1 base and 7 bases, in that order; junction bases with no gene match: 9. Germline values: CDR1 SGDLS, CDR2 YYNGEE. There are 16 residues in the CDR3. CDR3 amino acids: CASSVRPTGGANTQYF. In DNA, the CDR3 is TGTGCCAGCAGCGTACGACCGACAGGGGGCGCGAATACGCAGTATTTT.

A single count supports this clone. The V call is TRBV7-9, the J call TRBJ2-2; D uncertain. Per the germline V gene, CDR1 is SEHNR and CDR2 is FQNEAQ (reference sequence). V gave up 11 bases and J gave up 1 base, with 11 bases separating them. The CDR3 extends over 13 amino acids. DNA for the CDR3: TGTGCCTGGAGTCGCTTGAACACCGGGGAGCTGTTTTTT. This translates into CAWSRLNTGELFF.

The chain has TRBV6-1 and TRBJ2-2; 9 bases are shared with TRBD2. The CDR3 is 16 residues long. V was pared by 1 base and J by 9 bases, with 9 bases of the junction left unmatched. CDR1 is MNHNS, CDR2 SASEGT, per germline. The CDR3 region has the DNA TGTGCCAGCAGTGAAGTGGGGACTAGCCGCATCCGGGAGCTGTTTTTT. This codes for CASSEVGTSRIRELFF.

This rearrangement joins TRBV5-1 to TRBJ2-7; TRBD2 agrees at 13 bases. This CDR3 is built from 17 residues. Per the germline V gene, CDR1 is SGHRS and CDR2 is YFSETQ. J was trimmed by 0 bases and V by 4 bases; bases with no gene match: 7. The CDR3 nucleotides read TGCGCCAGCAGCCAACGACTAGCGGGAGGCCTCTCCTACGAGCAGTACTTC. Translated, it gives CASSQRLAGGLSYEQYF.

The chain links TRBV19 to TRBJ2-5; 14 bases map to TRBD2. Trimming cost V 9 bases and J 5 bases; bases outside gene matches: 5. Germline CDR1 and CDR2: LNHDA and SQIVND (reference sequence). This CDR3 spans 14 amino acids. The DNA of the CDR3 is TGTGCCAGCGGGACTAGCGGGAGTGGGGAGACCCAGTACTTC. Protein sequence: CASGTSGSGETQYF.

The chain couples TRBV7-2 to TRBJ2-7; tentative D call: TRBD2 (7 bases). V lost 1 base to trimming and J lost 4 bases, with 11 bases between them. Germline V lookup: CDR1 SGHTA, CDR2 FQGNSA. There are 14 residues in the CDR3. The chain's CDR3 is CASSLEGGRYEQYF. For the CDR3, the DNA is TGTGCCAGCAGCTTAGAGGGGGGGCGGTACGAGCAGTACTTC.

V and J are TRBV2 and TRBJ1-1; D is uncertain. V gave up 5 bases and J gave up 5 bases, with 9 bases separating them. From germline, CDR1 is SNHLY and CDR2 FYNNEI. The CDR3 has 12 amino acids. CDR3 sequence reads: CASSKLETEAFF. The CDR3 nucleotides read TGTGCCAGCAGTAAATTGGAGACTGAAGCTTTCTTT.

CDR3 sequence: CASSPRTSGGVYEQYF. Written as DNA, the CDR3 is TGTGCCAGCAGCCCAAGGACTAGCGGGGGGGTTTACGAGCAGTACTTC. The rearrangement uses TRBV7-2 and TRBJ2-7; TRBD2 agrees at 15 bases. V shed 5 bases, J shed 4 bases, and the junction held 6 bases outside the gene matches. Germline lookup yields CDR1 SGHTA and CDR2 FQGNSA. The CDR3 runs 16 residues.

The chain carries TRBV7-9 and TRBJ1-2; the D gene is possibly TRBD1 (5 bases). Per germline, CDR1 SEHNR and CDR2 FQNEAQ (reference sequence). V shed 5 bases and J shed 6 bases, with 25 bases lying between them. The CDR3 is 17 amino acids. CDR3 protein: CASSPPGGRSRGDGYTF. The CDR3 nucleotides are TGTGCCAGCAGCCCCCCGGGGGGTAGATCCCGGGGGGATGGCTACACCTTC. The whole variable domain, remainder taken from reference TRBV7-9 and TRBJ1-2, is DTGVSQNPRHKITKRGQNVTFRCDPISEHNRLYWYRQTLGQGPEFLTYFQNEAQLEKSRLLSDRFSAERPKGSFSTLEIQRTEQGDSAMYLCASSPPGGRSRGDGYTFGSGTRLTVV.

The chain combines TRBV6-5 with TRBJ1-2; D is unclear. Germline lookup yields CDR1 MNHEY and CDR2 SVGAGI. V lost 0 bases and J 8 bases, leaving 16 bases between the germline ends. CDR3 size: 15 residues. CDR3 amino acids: CASSYSYEVEGGYTF. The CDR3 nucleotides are TGTGCCAGCAGTTACTCCTATGAGGTGGAGGGAGGCTACACCTTC.

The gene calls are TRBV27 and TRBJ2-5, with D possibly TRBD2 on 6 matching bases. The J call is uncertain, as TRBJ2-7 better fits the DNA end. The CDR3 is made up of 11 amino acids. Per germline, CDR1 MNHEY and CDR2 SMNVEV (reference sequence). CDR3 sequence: CARLAIYEQYF. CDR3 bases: TGTGCCAGACTAGCTATCTACGAGCAGTACTTC.

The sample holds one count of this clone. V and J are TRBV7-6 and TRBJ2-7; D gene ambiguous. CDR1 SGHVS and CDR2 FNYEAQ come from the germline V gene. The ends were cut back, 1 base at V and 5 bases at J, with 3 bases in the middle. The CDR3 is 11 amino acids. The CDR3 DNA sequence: TGTGCCAGCAGCTTAGGTAACGAGCAGTACTTC. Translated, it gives CASSLGNEQYF. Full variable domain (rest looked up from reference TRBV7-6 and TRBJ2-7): GAGVSQSPRYKVTKRGQDVALRCDPISGHVSLYWYRQALGQGPEFLTYFNYEAQQDKSGLPNDRFSAERPEGSISTLTIQRTEQRDSAMYRCASSLGNEQYFGPGTRLTVT.